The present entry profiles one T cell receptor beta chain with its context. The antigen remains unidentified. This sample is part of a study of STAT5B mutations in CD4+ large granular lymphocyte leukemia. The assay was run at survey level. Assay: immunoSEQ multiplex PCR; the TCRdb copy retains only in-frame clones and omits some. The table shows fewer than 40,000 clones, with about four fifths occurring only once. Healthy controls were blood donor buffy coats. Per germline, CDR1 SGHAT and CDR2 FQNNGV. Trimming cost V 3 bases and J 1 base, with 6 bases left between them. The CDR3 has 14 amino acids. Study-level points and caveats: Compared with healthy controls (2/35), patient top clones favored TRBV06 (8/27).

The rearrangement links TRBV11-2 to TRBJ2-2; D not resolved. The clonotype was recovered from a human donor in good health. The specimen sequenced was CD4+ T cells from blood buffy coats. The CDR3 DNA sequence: TGTGCCAGCAGCTTCTGGCGGAACACCGGGGAGCTGTTTTTT. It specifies CASSFWRNTGELFF. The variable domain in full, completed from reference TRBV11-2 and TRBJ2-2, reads EAGVAQSPRYKIIEKRQSVAFWCNPISGHATLYWYQQILGQGPKLLIQFQNNGVVDDSQLPKDRFSAERLKGVDSTLKIQPAKLEDSAVYLCASSFWRNTGELFFGEGSRLTVL.